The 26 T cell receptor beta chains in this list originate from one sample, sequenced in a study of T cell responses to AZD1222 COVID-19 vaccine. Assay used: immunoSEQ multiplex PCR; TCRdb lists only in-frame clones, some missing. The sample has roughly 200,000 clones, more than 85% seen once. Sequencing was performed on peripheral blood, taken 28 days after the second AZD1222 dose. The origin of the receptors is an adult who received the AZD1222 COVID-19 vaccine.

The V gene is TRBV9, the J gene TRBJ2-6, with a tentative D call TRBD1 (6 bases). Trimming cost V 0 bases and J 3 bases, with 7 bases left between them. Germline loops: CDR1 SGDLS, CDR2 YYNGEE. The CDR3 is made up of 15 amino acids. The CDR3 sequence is CASSVDRVGANVLTF. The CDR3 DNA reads TGTGCCAGCAGCGTAGACAGGGTTGGGGCCAACGTCCTGACTTTC.

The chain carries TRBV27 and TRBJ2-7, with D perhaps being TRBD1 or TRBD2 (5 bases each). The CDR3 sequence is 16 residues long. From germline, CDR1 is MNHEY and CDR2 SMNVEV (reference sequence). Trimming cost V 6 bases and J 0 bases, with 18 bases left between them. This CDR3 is CASSSREGTTSYEQYF. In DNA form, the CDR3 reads TGTGCCAGCAGCTCCCGGGAAGGGACGACCTCCTACGAGCAGTACTTC.

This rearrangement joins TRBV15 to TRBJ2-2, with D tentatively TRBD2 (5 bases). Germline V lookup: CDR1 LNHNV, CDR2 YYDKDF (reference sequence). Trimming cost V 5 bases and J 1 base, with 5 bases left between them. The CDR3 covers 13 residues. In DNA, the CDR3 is TGTGCCACCAGCGCGGGGAACACCGGGGAGCTGTTTTTT. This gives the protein CATSAGNTGELFF.

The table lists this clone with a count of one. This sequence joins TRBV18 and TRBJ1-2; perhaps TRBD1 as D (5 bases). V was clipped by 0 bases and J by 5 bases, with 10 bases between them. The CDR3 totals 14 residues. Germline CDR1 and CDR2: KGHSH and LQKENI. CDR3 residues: CASSPPGRSYGYTF. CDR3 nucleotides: TGTGCCAGCTCACCACCGGGGCGGTCTTATGGCTACACCTTC.

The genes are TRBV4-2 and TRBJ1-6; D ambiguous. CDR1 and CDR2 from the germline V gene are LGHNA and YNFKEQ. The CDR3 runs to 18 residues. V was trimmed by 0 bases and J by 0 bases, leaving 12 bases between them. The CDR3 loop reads CASSQEAAGDSYNSPLHF. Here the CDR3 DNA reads TGTGCCAGCAGCCAAGAAGCTGCTGGGGACTCCTATAATTCACCCCTCCACTTT.

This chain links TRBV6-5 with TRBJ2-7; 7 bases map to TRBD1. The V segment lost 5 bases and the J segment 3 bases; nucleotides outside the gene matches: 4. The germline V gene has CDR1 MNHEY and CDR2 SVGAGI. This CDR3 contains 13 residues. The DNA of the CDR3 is TGTGCCAGCAGTACGGGACAGTTCTACGAGCAGTACTTC. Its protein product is CASSTGQFYEQYF.

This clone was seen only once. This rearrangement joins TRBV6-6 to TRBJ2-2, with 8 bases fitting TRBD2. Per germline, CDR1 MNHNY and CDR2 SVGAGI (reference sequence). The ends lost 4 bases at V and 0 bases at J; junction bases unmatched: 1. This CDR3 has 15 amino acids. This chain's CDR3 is CASSLAGTNTGELFF. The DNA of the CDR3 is TGTGCCAGCAGTTTAGCGGGAACGAACACCGGGGAGCTGTTTTTT.

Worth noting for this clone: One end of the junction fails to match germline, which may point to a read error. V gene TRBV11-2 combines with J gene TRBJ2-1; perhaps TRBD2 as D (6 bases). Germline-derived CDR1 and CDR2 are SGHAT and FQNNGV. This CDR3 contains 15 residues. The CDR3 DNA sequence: TGTACCAGCAGCTTAGGCCGACTAGTAGGAAATGAGCAGTTCTTC. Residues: CTSSLGRLVGNEQFF.

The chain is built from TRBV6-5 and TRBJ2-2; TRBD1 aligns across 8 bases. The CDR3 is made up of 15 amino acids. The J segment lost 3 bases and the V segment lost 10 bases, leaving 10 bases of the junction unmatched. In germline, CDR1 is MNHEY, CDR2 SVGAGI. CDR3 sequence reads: CATSTGAAYTGELFF. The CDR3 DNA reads TGTGCCACGTCGACAGGGGCCGCCTACACCGGGGAGCTGTTTTTT.

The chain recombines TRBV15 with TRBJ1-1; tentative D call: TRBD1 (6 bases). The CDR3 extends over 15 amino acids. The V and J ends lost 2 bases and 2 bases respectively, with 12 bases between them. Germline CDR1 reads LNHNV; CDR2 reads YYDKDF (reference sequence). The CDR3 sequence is CATSRPRGGNTEAFF. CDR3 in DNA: TGTGCCACCAGCAGACCTAGGGGGGGTAACACTGAAGCTTTCTTT.

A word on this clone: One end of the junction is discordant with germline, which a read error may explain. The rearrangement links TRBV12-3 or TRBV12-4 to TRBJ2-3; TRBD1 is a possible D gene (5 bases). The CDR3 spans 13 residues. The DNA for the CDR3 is TGTGCCAGCAGTTTAGGAAGGGGTCTCGACTCGGATTTT. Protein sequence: CASSLGRGLDSDF.

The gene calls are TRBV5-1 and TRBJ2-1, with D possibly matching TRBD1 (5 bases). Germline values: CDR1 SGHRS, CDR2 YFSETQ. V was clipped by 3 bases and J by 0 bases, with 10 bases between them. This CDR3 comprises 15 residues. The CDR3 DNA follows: TGCGCCAGCAGCTCGACAGTCAGCTCCTACAATGAGCAGTTCTTC. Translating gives CASSSTVSSYNEQFF.

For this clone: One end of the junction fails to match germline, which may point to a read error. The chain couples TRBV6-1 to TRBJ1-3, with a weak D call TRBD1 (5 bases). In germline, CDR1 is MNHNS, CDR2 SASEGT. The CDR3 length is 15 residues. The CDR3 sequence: CASREGDTSGNTIYF. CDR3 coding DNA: TGTGCCAGCAGGGAAGGGGATACCTCTGGAAACACCATATATTTT.

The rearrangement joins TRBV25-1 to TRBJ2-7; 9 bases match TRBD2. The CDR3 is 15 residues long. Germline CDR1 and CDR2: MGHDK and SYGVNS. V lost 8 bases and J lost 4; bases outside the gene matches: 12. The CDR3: CASGEGSSGIYEQYF. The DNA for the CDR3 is TGTGCCAGCGGGGAAGGGTCTAGCGGGATATACGAGCAGTACTTC.

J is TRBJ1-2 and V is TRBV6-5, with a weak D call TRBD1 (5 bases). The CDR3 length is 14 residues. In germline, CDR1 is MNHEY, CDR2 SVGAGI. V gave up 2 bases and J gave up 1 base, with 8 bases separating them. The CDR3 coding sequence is TGTGCCAGCAGTTACGGACAAGTTAACTATGGCTACACCTTC. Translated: CASSYGQVNYGYTF.

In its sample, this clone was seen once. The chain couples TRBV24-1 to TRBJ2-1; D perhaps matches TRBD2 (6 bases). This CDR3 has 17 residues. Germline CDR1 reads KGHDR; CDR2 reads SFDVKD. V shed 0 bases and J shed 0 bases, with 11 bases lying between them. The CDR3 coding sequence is TGTGCCACCAGTGATTTGAGCGCGGGAAGCTCCTACAATGAGCAGTTCTTC. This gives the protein CATSDLSAGSSYNEQFF.

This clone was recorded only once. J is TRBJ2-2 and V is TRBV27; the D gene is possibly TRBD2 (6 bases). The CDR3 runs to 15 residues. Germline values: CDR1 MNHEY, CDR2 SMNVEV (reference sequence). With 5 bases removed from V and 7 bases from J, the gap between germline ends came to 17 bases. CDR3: CASSQTRAPDGELFF. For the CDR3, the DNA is TGTGCCAGCAGTCAGACTAGGGCCCCCGACGGGGAGCTGTTTTTT.

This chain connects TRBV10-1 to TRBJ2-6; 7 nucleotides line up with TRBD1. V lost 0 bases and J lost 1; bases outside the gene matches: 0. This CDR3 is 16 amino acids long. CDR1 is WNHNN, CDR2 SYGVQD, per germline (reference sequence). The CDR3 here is CASSESRGSGANVLTF. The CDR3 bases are TGCGCCAGCAGTGAGTCCAGGGGGTCTGGGGCCAACGTCCTGACTTTC.

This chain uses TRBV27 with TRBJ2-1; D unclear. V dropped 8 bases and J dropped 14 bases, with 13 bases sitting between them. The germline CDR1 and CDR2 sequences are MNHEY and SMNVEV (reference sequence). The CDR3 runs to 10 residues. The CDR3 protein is CASGKGSEFF. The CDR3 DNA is TGTGCCAGCGGAAAGGGCTCCGAGTTCTTC.

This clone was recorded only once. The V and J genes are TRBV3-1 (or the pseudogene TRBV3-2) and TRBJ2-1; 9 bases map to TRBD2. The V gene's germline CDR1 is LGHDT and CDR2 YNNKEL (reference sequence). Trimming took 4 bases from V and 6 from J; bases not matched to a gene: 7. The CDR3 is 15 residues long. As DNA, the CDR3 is TGTGCCAGCAGCCTCGGTCTAGCGGGAACCAATGAGCAGTTCTTC. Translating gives CASSLGLAGTNEQFF.

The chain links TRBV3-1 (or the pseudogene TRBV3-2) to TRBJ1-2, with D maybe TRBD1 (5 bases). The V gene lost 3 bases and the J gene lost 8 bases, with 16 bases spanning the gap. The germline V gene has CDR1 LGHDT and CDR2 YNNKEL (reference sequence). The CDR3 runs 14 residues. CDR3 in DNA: TGTGCCAGCAGCCAGGAGGGACGGCGGGCGGGCTACACCTTC. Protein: CASSQEGRRAGYTF.

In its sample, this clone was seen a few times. The CDR3 sequence: CASSGLAGYEQYF. As DNA, the CDR3 is TGCGCCAGCAGTGGGCTAGCGGGCTACGAGCAGTACTTC. The chain recombines TRBV10-2 with TRBJ2-7; 8 bases fit TRBD2. The CDR3 is 13 amino acids. CDR1 WSHSY and CDR2 SAAADI come from the germline V gene. V was clipped by 4 bases and J by 3 bases; unmatched bases: 2.

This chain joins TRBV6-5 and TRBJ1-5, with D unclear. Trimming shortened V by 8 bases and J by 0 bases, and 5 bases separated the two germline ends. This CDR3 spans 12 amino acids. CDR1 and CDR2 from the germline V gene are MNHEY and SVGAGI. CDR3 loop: CASGYSNQPQHF. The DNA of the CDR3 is TGTGCCAGCGGGTATAGCAATCAGCCCCAGCATTTT.

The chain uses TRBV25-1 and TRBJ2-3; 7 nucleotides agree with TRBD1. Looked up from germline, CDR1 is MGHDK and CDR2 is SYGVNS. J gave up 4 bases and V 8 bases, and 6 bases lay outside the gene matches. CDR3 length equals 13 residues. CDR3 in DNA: TGTGCCAGCTCTAATCAGGGGGCAGATACGCAGTATTTT. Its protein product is CASSNQGADTQYF. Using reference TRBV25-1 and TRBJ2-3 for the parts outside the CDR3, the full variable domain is EADIYQTPRYLVIGTGKKITLECSQTMGHDKMYWYQQDPGMELHLIHYSYGVNSTEKGDLSSESTVSRIRTEHFPLTLESARPSHTSQYLCASSNQGADTQYFGPGTRLTVL.

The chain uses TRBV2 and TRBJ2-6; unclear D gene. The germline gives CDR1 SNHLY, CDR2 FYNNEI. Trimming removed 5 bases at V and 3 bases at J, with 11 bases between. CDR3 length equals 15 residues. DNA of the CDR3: TGTGCCAGCAGTACCGAGGAAAGTGGGGCCAACGTCCTGACTTTC. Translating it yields CASSTEESGANVLTF. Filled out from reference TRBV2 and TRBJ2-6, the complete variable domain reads EPEVTQTPSHQVTQMGQEVILRCVPISNHLYFYWYRQILGQKVEFLVSFYNNEISEKSEIFDDQFSVERPDGSNFTLKIRSTKLEDSAMYFCASSTEESGANVLTFGAGSRLTVL.

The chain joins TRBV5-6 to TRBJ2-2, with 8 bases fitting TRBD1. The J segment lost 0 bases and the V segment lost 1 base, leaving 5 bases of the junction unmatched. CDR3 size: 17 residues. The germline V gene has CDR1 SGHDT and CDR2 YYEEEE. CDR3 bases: TGTGCCAGCAGCTTGAGAAGACAGGGGACGAACACCGGGGAGCTGTTTTTT. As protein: CASSLRRQGTNTGELFF.